Listed here is a single T cell receptor beta chain. The run of the v3.0 immunoSEQ assay was at survey level. The repertoire was sequenced with immunoSEQ multiplex PCR; TCRdb's copy has only in-frame clones and lacks some. This repertoire shows more than 15,000 clones, roughly 76% found once; its top ten account for more than 12%. This specimen comes from a study of long-term antiretroviral therapy in people with HIV. Germline values: CDR1 KGHSH, CDR2 LQKENI. There are 14 residues in the CDR3. With 3 bases removed from V and 3 bases from J, the gap between germline ends came to 12 bases. V usage is TRBV18 and J usage is TRBJ2-7, with D uncertain. This TCR was recovered from a woman in her fifties or sixties with HIV. Sample: unsorted PBMCs, taken 1.5 years before starting antiretroviral therapy. The chain's CDR3 is CASSPAIGGYEQYV. CDR3 DNA: TGTGCCAGCTCACCGGCGATAGGTGGCTACGAGCAGTACGTC.